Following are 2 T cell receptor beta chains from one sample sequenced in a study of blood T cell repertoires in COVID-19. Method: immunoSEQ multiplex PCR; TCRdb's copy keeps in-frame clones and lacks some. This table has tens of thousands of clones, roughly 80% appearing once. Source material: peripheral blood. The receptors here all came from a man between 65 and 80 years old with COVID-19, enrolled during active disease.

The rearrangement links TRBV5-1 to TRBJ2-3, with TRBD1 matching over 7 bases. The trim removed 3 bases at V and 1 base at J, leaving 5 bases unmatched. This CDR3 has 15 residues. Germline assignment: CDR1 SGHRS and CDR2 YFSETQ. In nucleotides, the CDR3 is TGCGCCAGCAGCTCCCGGGACAGACGCACAGATACGCAGTATTTT. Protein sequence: CASSSRDRRTDTQYF.

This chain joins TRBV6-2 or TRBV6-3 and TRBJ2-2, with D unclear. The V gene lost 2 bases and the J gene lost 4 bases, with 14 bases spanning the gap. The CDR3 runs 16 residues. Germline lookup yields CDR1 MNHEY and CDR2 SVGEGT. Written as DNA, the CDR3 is TGTGCCAGCAGTTACAGTTGGGCAACTCCCACCGGGGAGCTGTTTTTT. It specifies CASSYSWATPTGELFF.